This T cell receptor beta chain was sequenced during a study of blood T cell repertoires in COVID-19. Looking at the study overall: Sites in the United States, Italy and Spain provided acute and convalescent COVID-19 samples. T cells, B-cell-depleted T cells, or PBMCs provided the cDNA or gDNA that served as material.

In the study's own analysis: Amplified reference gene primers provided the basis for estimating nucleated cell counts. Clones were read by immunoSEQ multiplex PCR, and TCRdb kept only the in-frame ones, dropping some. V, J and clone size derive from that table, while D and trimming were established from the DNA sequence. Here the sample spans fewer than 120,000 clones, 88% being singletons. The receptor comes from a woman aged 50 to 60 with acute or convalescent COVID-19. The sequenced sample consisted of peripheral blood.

CDR3 amino acids: CASSSGTGGGEQYF. CDR3 sequence (DNA): TGCGCCAGCAGCTCCGGGACAGGGGGCGGGGAGCAGTACTTC. The chain employs TRBV5-1 and TRBJ2-7; TRBD1 aligns across 12 bases. The CDR3 extends over 14 amino acids. J was trimmed by 7 bases and V by 3 bases; bases with no gene match: 5. CDR1 is SGHRS and CDR2 is YFSETQ in the germline V gene.